A single sample gave rise to the 32 T cell receptor beta chains below, sequenced in a study of OX40 agonist ivuxolimab in advanced cancers. Libraries were prepared by immunoSEQ multiplex PCR; TCRdb keeps only in-frame clonotypes and omits some of them. Of approximately 70,000 clones listed, approximately 90% are singletons. Sequenced material: CD4+ or CD8+ T cells sorted from blood, taken in a trial of the OX40 agonist ivuxolimab. All receptors come from an adult with an advanced solid tumor such as melanoma, head and neck, liver or kidney cancer.

Only a few counts were recorded for this clone. This chain uses TRBV7-9 with TRBJ2-5; a weak D match, TRBD2 (5 bases). The length of the CDR3 is 15 residues. Germline CDR1 SEHNR, CDR2 FQNEAQ (reference sequence). The ends were cut back, 2 bases at V and 1 base at J, with 11 bases in the middle. The DNA for the CDR3 is TGTGCCAGCAGCTTAAGTGTAGCGTCCCAAGAGACCCAGTACTTC. This sequence encodes CASSLSVASQETQYF.

The chain uses TRBV5-1 and TRBJ1-2; 7 bases fit TRBD1. V trimming: 4 bases; J trimming: 8 bases; junction bases outside the gene matches: 11. Germline values: CDR1 SGHRS, CDR2 YFSETQ. The CDR3 loop spans 14 amino acids. The CDR3 is CASSVDGQADGYTF. CDR3 sequence (DNA): TGCGCCAGCAGCGTAGACGGACAGGCCGACGGCTACACCTTC.

This chain uses TRBV12-5 with TRBJ2-3, with 10 bases identical to TRBD1. Germline lookup yields CDR1 LGHNT and CDR2 FRNRAP. This CDR3 comprises 14 residues. With 6 bases clipped from V and 5 bases from J, the junction kept 5 bases outside the gene matches. In DNA, the CDR3 is TGTGCTAGTGGGATCGGGACAGGGGAAGATACGCAGTATTTT. Amino acids: CASGIGTGEDTQYF.

The V call is TRBV30, the J call TRBJ1-4; 7 bases are shared with TRBD1. Germline trimming cut 3 bases from V and 7 bases from J; bases unmatched to any gene: 8. The CDR3 contains 14 residues. Per germline, CDR1 GTSNPN and CDR2 SVGIG (reference sequence). This CDR3 is CAWRRRDSGEKLFF. DNA of the CDR3: TGTGCCTGGAGGCGTCGGGACAGCGGTGAAAAACTGTTTTTT.

This clone was seen a handful of times. V gene TRBV6-6 combines with J gene TRBJ2-3; 7 bases map to TRBD1. CDR3 length equals 14 residues. CDR1 is MNHNY, CDR2 SVGAGI, per germline (reference sequence). Trimming cost V 6 bases and J 1 base; bases outside gene matches: 4. The CDR3 nucleotides are TGTGCCAGCAGGCGCGACAGGGGCACAGATACGCAGTATTTT. This encodes CASRRDRGTDTQYF.

The CDR3 spells CAIGTTDTQYF. CDR3 nucleotide sequence: TGTGCCATCGGAACGACAGATACGCAGTATTTT. This chain links TRBV10-3 with TRBJ2-3, with unresolved D. The CDR3 is 11 amino acids. V was clipped by 8 bases and J by 3 bases, with 6 bases between them. CDR1 is ENHRY and CDR2 is SYGVKD in the germline V gene.

The chain recombines TRBV7-8 with TRBJ2-7, with 10 bases matching TRBD2. V gave up 1 base and J gave up 1 base; unmatched junction bases: 1. The CDR3 spans 15 residues. The germline V gene encodes CDR1 SGHVS and CDR2 FQNEAQ. The CDR3 DNA follows: TGTGCCAGCAGCTTAGGGGGACTAGCGTCCTACGAGCAGTACTTC. Translating it yields CASSLGGLASYEQYF.

V gene TRBV10-3 combines with J gene TRBJ1-2; 7 bases fit TRBD1. The V gene's germline CDR1 is ENHRY and CDR2 SYGVKD. The CDR3 is 15 residues long. With 2 bases clipped from V and 7 bases from J, the junction kept 10 bases outside the gene matches. The CDR3 region is CAISEGRGKVRGYTF. In DNA form, the CDR3 reads TGTGCCATCAGTGAGGGCAGGGGGAAGGTACGTGGCTACACCTTC.

J is TRBJ1-1 and V is TRBV18, with D tentatively TRBD1 (6 bases). This CDR3 has 13 amino acids. Germline values: CDR1 KGHSH, CDR2 LQKENI. V was cut by 4 bases and J by 5 bases, with 11 bases left in between. The CDR3 DNA follows: TGTGCCAGCTCACAGGACAGTAGGACTGAAGCTTTCTTT. This sequence encodes CASSQDSRTEAFF.

The V call is TRBV7-9, the J call TRBJ1-1, with D possibly matching TRBD1 (6 bases). Germline CDR1 reads SEHNR; CDR2 reads FQNEAQ (reference sequence). This CDR3 spans 16 amino acids. V was cut by 2 bases and J by 1 base, with 14 bases left in between. CDR3: CASSLYGGGRNTEAFF. CDR3 coding DNA: TGTGCCAGCAGCTTATACGGAGGGGGGAGGAACACTGAAGCTTTCTTT.

Worth noting for this clone: Other DNA sequences from this sample encode an identical CDR3 as well. V usage is TRBV7-3 and J usage is TRBJ2-1; a weak D match, TRBD1 (6 bases). V shed 5 bases and J shed 1 base, with 9 bases lying between them. The CDR3 runs to 14 residues. The germline V gene encodes CDR1 SGHTA and CDR2 FQGTGA. CDR3 sequence (DNA): TGTGCCAGCAGCCCACAGGGTTCCTACAATGAGCAGTTCTTC. Translation gives CASSPQGSYNEQFF.

The chain couples TRBV28 to TRBJ2-7; a weak D match, TRBD1 (6 bases). The germline V gene has CDR1 MDHEN and CDR2 SYDVKM. This CDR3 is built from 14 residues. The V end was cut by 6 bases, the J end by 3 bases, with 15 bases between. Here the CDR3 DNA reads TGTGCCAGCAGAATGCCGGGACACCACTACGAGCAGTACTTC. Protein product: CASRMPGHHYEQYF.

The rearrangement joins TRBV5-1 to TRBJ2-5, with D possibly TRBD2 on 6 matching bases. The CDR3 has 13 amino acids. The V and J ends lost 5 bases and 1 base respectively, with 9 bases between them. Germline V gene sequence: CDR1 SGHRS, CDR2 YFSETQ. The chain's CDR3 is CASSGGAQETQYF. The CDR3 region has the DNA TGCGCCAGCAGTGGCGGGGCCCAAGAGACCCAGTACTTC.

This chain uses TRBV19 with TRBJ1-5; weak D call: TRBD1 (5 bases). This CDR3 is 16 amino acids long. Germline-derived CDR1 and CDR2 are LNHDA and SQIVND (reference sequence). V was cut by 2 bases and J by 5 bases, with 16 bases left in between. The CDR3 loop is CASSIPWAGRDQPQHF. The DNA for the CDR3 is TGTGCCAGTAGTATACCATGGGCAGGGCGAGATCAGCCCCAGCATTTT.

The chain couples TRBV11-2 to TRBJ2-1; 12 bases line up with TRBD2. The CDR3 has 17 residues. V was pared by 5 bases and J by 5 bases, with 10 bases of the junction left unmatched. The germline gives CDR1 SGHAT, CDR2 FQNNGV. The CDR3 DNA follows: TGTGCCAGCAGCGTCATCCGACTAGCGGGGGCCAACAATGAGCAGTTCTTC. Encoded protein: CASSVIRLAGANNEQFF.

V gene TRBV18 combines with J gene TRBJ2-3; D is unclear. Germline CDR1 reads KGHSH; CDR2 reads LQKENI. The germline V and J ends were trimmed by 0 bases and 2 bases, with 6 bases remaining between them. This CDR3 spans 14 amino acids. As DNA, the CDR3 is TGTGCCAGCTCACCACCGGTCAACACAGATACGCAGTATTTT. This gives the protein CASSPPVNTDTQYF.

The rearrangement links TRBV5-5 to TRBJ1-2; tentatively, D is TRBD1 (5 bases). Germline V gene data show CDR1 as SGHKS and CDR2 as YYEKEE (reference sequence). Trimming cost V 4 bases and J 9 bases, with 16 bases left between them. The CDR3 spans 13 residues. CDR3 sequence reads: CASSRSGTDRYTF. CDR3 DNA: TGTGCCAGCAGCCGAAGTGGGACGGACCGCTACACCTTC.

The chain carries TRBV10-3 and TRBJ1-1; the D gene is possibly TRBD1 (6 bases). The germline V and J ends were trimmed by 0 bases and 1 base, with 12 bases remaining between them. This CDR3 contains 16 residues. Germline V gene lookup returns CDR1 ENHRY and CDR2 SYGVKD. CDR3: CAISESKGGSNTEAFF. The DNA of the CDR3 is TGTGCCATCAGTGAGTCGAAAGGGGGGTCGAACACTGAAGCTTTCTTT.

The genes are TRBV5-6 and TRBJ2-3; the D is unclear. The germline V and J ends were trimmed by 4 bases and 3 bases, with 9 bases remaining between them. The CDR3 is made up of 13 amino acids. The germline gives CDR1 SGHDT, CDR2 YYEEEE. CDR3 nucleotide sequence: TGTGCCAGCAGCAGCTCAGAGACAGATACGCAGTATTTT. Protein product: CASSSSETDTQYF.

The V call is TRBV9, the J call TRBJ2-5; D may be TRBD1 (5 bases). Between the trimmed V and J ends, which lost 0 bases and 5 bases, there was a span of 11 bases. In germline, CDR1 is SGDLS, CDR2 YYNGEE. CDR3 length: 14 residues. As DNA, the CDR3 is TGTGCCAGCAGCGTAGGGCAGGGTCAGGAGACCCAGTACTTC. This codes for CASSVGQGQETQYF. Using reference TRBV9 and TRBJ2-5 for the parts outside the CDR3, the full variable domain is DSGVTQTPKHLITATGQRVTLRCSPRSGDLSVYWYQQSLDQGLQFLIQYYNGEERAKGNILERFSAQQFPDLHSELNLSSLELGDSALYFCASSVGQGQETQYFGPGTRLLVL.

The chain has TRBV14 and TRBJ2-1, with TRBD2 matching over 11 bases. Germline-derived CDR1 and CDR2 are SGHDN and FVKESK. Losses at the gene ends were 4 bases for V and 8 bases for J; bases not matched to a gene: 13. This CDR3 comprises 17 residues. The CDR3 bases are TGTGCCAGCAGCCGTCTAGCGGGAGGACCTTCGGAACATGAGCAGTTCTTC. It yields the protein CASSRLAGGPSEHEQFF.

For the CDR3, the DNA is TGTGCCAGCAGCGTAGGGGATGTCTACGGAAACACCATATATTTT. As protein: CASSVGDVYGNTIYF. The V and J genes are TRBV9 and TRBJ1-3, with D uncertain. Trimming shortened V by 0 bases and J by 4 bases, and 11 bases separated the two germline ends. Germline V gene sequence: CDR1 SGDLS, CDR2 YYNGEE. The CDR3 is made up of 15 amino acids.

J is TRBJ1-1 and V is TRBV6-5; maybe TRBD1 (5 bases). V lost 2 bases to trimming and J lost 2 bases, with 9 bases between them. From germline, CDR1 is MNHEY and CDR2 SVGAGI. This CDR3 region has 14 residues. Here the CDR3 DNA reads TGTGCCAGCAGTTACATGAGGGGAAACACTGAAGCTTTCTTT. Translation: CASSYMRGNTEAFF.

The gene calls are TRBV5-1 and TRBJ1-2, with 7 positions matching TRBD1. Germline loops: CDR1 SGHRS, CDR2 YFSETQ. The ends lost 2 bases at V and 4 bases at J; junction bases unmatched: 8. The CDR3 length is 15 residues. CDR3 region: CASSLRQGGSYGYTF. The CDR3 nucleotides read TGCGCCAGCAGCTTACGACAGGGTGGGTCCTATGGCTACACCTTC.

This sequence joins TRBV5-1 and TRBJ2-7, with 7 bases matching TRBD1. Germline CDR1 and CDR2: SGHRS and YFSETQ. CDR3 length: 14 residues. Trimming took 2 bases from V and 2 from J; bases not matched to a gene: 4. CDR3 sequence reads: CASSFTTGAYEQYF. CDR3 bases: TGCGCCAGCAGCTTTACCACAGGGGCCTACGAGCAGTACTTC.

V usage is TRBV5-1 and J usage is TRBJ1-5; D is perhaps TRBD1 (5 bases). CDR3 size: 15 residues. Germline CDR1 and CDR2: SGHRS and YFSETQ. V lost 0 bases to trimming and J lost 7 bases, with 14 bases between them. The CDR3 nucleotides read TGCGCCAGCAGCTTGGAGGGACGGGTCGGACAGCCCCAGCATTTT. Protein product: CASSLEGRVGQPQHF. Combining the CDR3 with reference TRBV5-1 and TRBJ1-5 gives the whole variable domain KAGVTQTPRYLIKTRGQQVTLSCSPISGHRSVSWYQQTPGQGLQFLFEYFSETQRNKGNFPGRFSGRQFSNSRSEMNVSTLELGDSALYLCASSLEGRVGQPQHFGDGTRLSIL.

This chain links TRBV11-2 with TRBJ2-7; D remains ambiguous. Trimming stripped 1 base from V and 0 bases from J, with 7 bases between. The length of the CDR3 is 14 residues. Germline loops: CDR1 SGHAT, CDR2 FQNNGV. CDR3 sequence (DNA): TGTGCCAGCAGCTTAGCGAAAAGCTCCTACGAGCAGTACTTC. This translates into CASSLAKSSYEQYF. The entire variable domain, with the rest obtained from reference TRBV11-2 and TRBJ2-7, is as follows: EAGVAQSPRYKIIEKRQSVAFWCNPISGHATLYWYQQILGQGPKLLIQFQNNGVVDDSQLPKDRFSAERLKGVDSTLKIQPAKLEDSAVYLCASSLAKSSYEQYFGPGTRLTVT.

The count of this clone is one. V usage is TRBV5-1 and J usage is TRBJ1-3; tentatively, D is TRBD1 (5 bases). V gave up 0 bases and J gave up 4 bases, with 11 bases separating them. Germline V gene data show CDR1 as SGHRS and CDR2 as YFSETQ. The CDR3 runs 15 residues. CDR3 DNA: TGCGCCAGCAGCTTGGGACAGCAAGCAGGAAACACCATATATTTT. This codes for CASSLGQQAGNTIYF.

This CDR3 reads CASSIIGTGKDTEAFF. The CDR3 nucleotides are TGTGCCAGTAGTATAATCGGGACAGGGAAGGACACTGAAGCTTTCTTT. The rearrangement links TRBV19 to TRBJ1-1; 9 bases are shared with TRBD1. Germline CDR1 is LNHDA and CDR2 is SQIVND (reference sequence). V shed 2 bases and J 3 bases; nucleotides not matched to a gene: 7. The CDR3 is 16 residues long. The variable domain in full, completed from reference TRBV19 and TRBJ1-1, reads DGGITQSPKYLFRKEGQNVTLSCEQNLNHDAMYWYRQDPGQGLRLIYYSQIVNDFQKGDIAEGYSVSREKKESFPLTVTSAQKNPTAFYLCASSIIGTGKDTEAFFGQGTRLTVV.

This chain links TRBV6-5 with TRBJ1-1; TRBD1 matches 11 bases. Germline V lookup: CDR1 MNHEY, CDR2 SVGAGI. V trimming: 5 bases; J trimming: 10 bases; junction bases outside the gene matches: 9. The length of the CDR3 is 14 residues. CDR3 in amino acids: CASSEYRDRGSAFF. The CDR3 coding sequence is TGTGCCAGCAGTGAATACCGGGACAGGGGGTCAGCTTTCTTT.

The rearrangement uses TRBV28 and TRBJ1-5; tentative D call: TRBD1 (5 bases). Germline V gene sequence: CDR1 MDHEN, CDR2 SYDVKM. V was pared by 4 bases and J by 9 bases, with 10 bases between. The CDR3 is 12 residues long. CDR3 sequence: CASSSTVWPQHF. CDR3 in DNA: TGTGCCAGCAGTTCGACAGTTTGGCCCCAGCATTTT.

This chain joins TRBV10-2 and TRBJ1-2, with D perhaps TRBD1 (6 bases). The CDR3 loop spans 16 amino acids. V lost 6 bases to trimming and J lost 4 bases, with 21 bases between them. The germline V gene has CDR1 WSHSY and CDR2 SAAADI. CDR3 sequence: CASREGGTTAGYGYTF. CDR3 sequence (DNA): TGCGCCAGCAGGGAGGGGGGGACGACGGCGGGCTATGGCTACACCTTC.